This is a list of T cell receptor beta chains from one sample in a study of blood T cell repertoires in COVID-19. Data came from immunoSEQ multiplex PCR; TCRdb stores just in-frame clones and leaves some out. The sample consists of around 150,000 clones, approximately 82% of them appearing once. Sequenced: peripheral blood. These receptor sequences come from a middle-aged woman with COVID-19, enrolled during active disease. Each CDR3 is given with its conserved first and last residue. A D gene is named only where the DNA matches it firmly. Only part of the rows carry a size: once, few, many, or a class if the clone is expanded.

V gene	clone size	D gene	J gene	CDR3 protein	CDR3 DNA
TRBV29-1	-	-	TRBJ1-1	CSVEERTEAFF	TGCAGCGTTGAAGAGAGAACTGAAGCTTTCTTT
TRBV7-9	-	-	TRBJ1-5	CASSDQGFQPQHF	TGTGCCAGCAGTGATCAGGGTTTTCAGCCCCAGCATTTT
TRBV5-1	-	-	TRBJ1-2	CASSLEQHYGYTF	TGCGCCAGCAGCTTGGAACAGCACTATGGCTACACCTTC
TRBV7-9	few	-	TRBJ2-2	CASSLTNTGELFF	TGTGCCAGCAGCTTAACTAACACCGGGGAGCTGTTTTTT
TRBV6-5	-	-	TRBJ2-2	CASRDLAGELFF	TGTGCCAGCAGGGATCTAGCCGGGGAGCTGTTTTTT
TRBV2	-	TRBD1	TRBJ1-4	CASRTTGTGVEKLFF	TGTGCCAGCAGAACGACCGGGACAGGGGTCGAAAAACTGTTTTTT
TRBV28	-	TRBD1	TRBJ1-2	CASSYQGAYGYTF	TGTGCCAGCAGTTACCAGGGGGCCTATGGCTACACCTTC
TRBV5-1	-	TRBD2	TRBJ2-1	CASSLAAGLGNEQFF	TGCGCCAGCAGCTTGGCAGCGGGACTGGGCAATGAGCAGTTCTTC
TRBV19	-	TRBD2	TRBJ2-1	CASSLAGGSYNEQFF	TGTGCCAGTAGTCTAGCGGGAGGCTCCTACAATGAGCAGTTCTTC
TRBV7-6	-	-	TRBJ2-5	CASSHLGEATQYF	TGTGCCAGCAGCCATCTCGGGGAAGCGACCCAGTACTTC
TRBV19	once	-	TRBJ2-6	CASSFLFSGANVLTF	TGTGCCAGTAGTTTTCTGTTCTCTGGGGCCAACGTCCTGACTTTC
TRBV4-1	-	TRBD1	TRBJ1-6	CASSQDMLGTGNSPLHF	TGCGCCAGCAGCCAAGATATGCTAGGGACAGGGAATTCACCCCTCCACTTT
TRBV15	few	-	TRBJ1-1	CATSRGSEAFF	TGTGCCACCAGCAGAGGGTCGGAGGCTTTCTTT
TRBV18	-	TRBD1	TRBJ1-2	CASSRQGRDGYTF	TGTGCCAGCTCACGACAGGGGCGGGATGGCTACACCTTC
TRBV19	-	-	TRBJ1-1	CASSIGVTEAFF	TGTGCCAGTAGTATCGGAGTGACTGAAGCTTTCTTT
TRBV2	-	-	TRBJ1-2	CASSARESGGYTF	TGTGCCAGCAGTGCTCGGGAAAGTGGTGGCTACACCTTC
TRBV5-1	-	TRBD1	TRBJ1-1	CASSGQANTEAFF	TGCGCCAGCAGCGGACAGGCGAACACTGAAGCTTTCTTT
TRBV25-1	once	-	TRBJ2-1	CASSEWASVRGVNEQFF	TGTGCCAGCAGTGAATGGGCTAGCGTGAGAGGGGTCAATGAGCAGTTCTTC
TRBV6-5	-	-	TRBJ2-1	CASNSLAGAPAEQFF	TGTGCCAGCAATTCTTTGGCGGGGGCCCCGGCTGAGCAGTTCTTC
TRBV19	few	-	TRBJ1-5	CASIDRVNSNQPQHF	TGTGCCAGTATAGACAGAGTTAATAGCAATCAGCCCCAGCATTTT
TRBV27	-	TRBD1	TRBJ1-5	CASSPGQGSNQPQHF	TGTGCCAGCAGTCCAGGACAGGGTAGCAATCAGCCCCAGCATTTT
TRBV7-9	few	TRBD2	TRBJ2-3	CASSSSSGSTDTQYF	TGTGCCAGCAGCTCCTCTAGCGGTAGCACAGATACGCAGTATTTT
TRBV4-2	-	-	TRBJ1-2	CASSQGQALGGYTF	TGTGCCAGCAGCCAAGGACAGGCTTTAGGAGGCTACACCTTC
TRBV7-3	-	-	TRBJ1-5	CASSLQGGQPQHF	TGTGCCAGCAGCTTACAGGGCGGTCAGCCCCAGCATTTT
TRBV30	-	TRBD2	TRBJ2-1	CAWSVILAGGPGEQFF	TGTGCCTGGAGTGTCATCCTAGCGGGAGGGCCGGGTGAGCAGTTCTTC
TRBV28	-	TRBD2	TRBJ2-7	CASSPTSGLRYEQYF	TGTGCCAGCAGTCCCACTAGCGGGTTAAGGTACGAGCAGTACTTC
TRBV3-1/TRBV3-2	-	TRBD1	TRBJ2-2	CASSLRGQGAVTGELFF	TGTGCCAGCAGCCTAAGAGGACAGGGGGCTGTCACCGGGGAGCTGTTTTTT
TRBV7-3	-	TRBD2	TRBJ2-1	CASSSTSGPYNEQFF	TGTGCCAGCAGCTCGACTAGCGGGCCCTACAATGAGCAGTTCTTC
TRBV5-4	-	-	TRBJ1-3	CASSSITGGNTIYF	TGTGCCAGCAGCTCGATAACAGGTGGAAACACCATATATTTT